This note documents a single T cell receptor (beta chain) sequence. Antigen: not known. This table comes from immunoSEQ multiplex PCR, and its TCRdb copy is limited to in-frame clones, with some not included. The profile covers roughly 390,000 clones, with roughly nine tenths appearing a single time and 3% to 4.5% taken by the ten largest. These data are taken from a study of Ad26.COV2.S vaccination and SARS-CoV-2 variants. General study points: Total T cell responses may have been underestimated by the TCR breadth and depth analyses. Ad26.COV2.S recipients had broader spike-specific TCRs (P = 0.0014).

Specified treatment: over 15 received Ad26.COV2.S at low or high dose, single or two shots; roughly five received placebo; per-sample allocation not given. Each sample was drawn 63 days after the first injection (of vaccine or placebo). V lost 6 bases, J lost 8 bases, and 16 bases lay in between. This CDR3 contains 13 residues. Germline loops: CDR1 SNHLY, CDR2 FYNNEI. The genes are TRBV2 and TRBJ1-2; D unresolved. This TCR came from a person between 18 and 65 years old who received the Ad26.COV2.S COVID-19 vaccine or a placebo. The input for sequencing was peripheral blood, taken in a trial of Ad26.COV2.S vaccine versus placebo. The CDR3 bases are TGTGCCAGCAGCCCGGACTCGGAGGGCGGCTACACCTTC. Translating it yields CASSPDSEGGYTF.